A single sample gave rise to the 21 T cell receptor beta chains below, sequenced in a study of shared clonotypes between healthy human individuals. The protocol was immunoSEQ multiplex PCR, while the TCRdb copy is restricted to in-frame clones and leaves out a portion. Here the sample spans about 2,200,000 clones, 90% to 95% being singletons. Only CD45RO-negative cells positively selected for CCR7 counted as naive CD8 cells, so terminally differentiated effector memory CD45RA+ cells were excluded. Sequencing was carried out using naive CD8+ T cells from PBMCs. The receptor set was obtained from a man aged 18 to 35 in good health. Some clones in this sample may be carry-over from other donors' samples.

This clone has only one observation. V gene TRBV28 combines with J gene TRBJ2-1; 8 nucleotides line up with TRBD2. The V gene's germline CDR1 is MDHEN and CDR2 SYDVKM. Trimming removed 8 bases from V and 9 bases from J; junction bases left unmatched: 21. This CDR3 has 17 residues. The CDR3 bases are TGTGCCAGCGGTCGTCCGTCTAGCGGGCTGGTGTTGGGTGAGCAGTTCTTC. This encodes CASGRPSSGLVLGEQFF.

This chain links TRBV4-2 with TRBJ1-2; TRBD1 matches 8 bases. Germline CDR1 reads LGHNA; CDR2 reads YNFKEQ. V lost 4 bases, J lost 2 bases, and 6 bases stayed unmatched. This CDR3 comprises 15 residues. The CDR3 here is CASSPRTGLNYGYTF. The DNA for the CDR3 is TGTGCCAGCAGCCCCAGGACAGGGCTAAACTATGGCTACACCTTC.

The chain combines TRBV27 with TRBJ2-7, with a tentative D call TRBD2 (6 bases). Trimming cost V 3 bases and J 2 bases, with 17 bases left between them. Germline V gene sequence: CDR1 MNHEY, CDR2 SMNVEV (reference sequence). This CDR3 region has 16 residues. CDR3 in DNA: TGTGCCAGCAGTTTCTCTAGCGCTGGTTTTGCCTACGAGCAGTACTTC. Residues: CASSFSSAGFAYEQYF.

Of note for this clone: A much more abundant neighbour one base away suggests this may be a read error. Distinct nucleotide sequences in the sample also encode this CDR3. The chain has TRBV27 and TRBJ1-5, with D maybe TRBD1 (6 bases). The CDR3 is 14 residues long. The ends were cut back, 5 bases at V and 1 base at J, with 9 bases in the middle. Germline V lookup: CDR1 MNHEY, CDR2 SMNVEV (reference sequence). CDR3 protein: CASSQQGSNQPQHF. The CDR3 DNA sequence: TGTGCCAGCAGTCAACAGGGAAGCAATCAGCCCCAGCATTTT.

The chain employs TRBV4-2 and TRBJ2-7; no clear D. The V and J ends lost 1 base and 0 bases respectively, with 7 bases between them. CDR1 LGHNA and CDR2 YNFKEQ come from the germline V gene. The CDR3 extends over 14 amino acids. CDR3 sequence (DNA): TGTGCCAGCAGCCAAGTTCCTGCCTCCTACGAGCAGTACTTC. Its protein is CASSQVPASYEQYF.

The table lists this clone with a count of one. The chain recombines TRBV19 with TRBJ1-1; no clear D gene. This CDR3 has 15 residues. Germline values: CDR1 LNHDA, CDR2 SQIVND (reference sequence). V lost 8 bases, J lost 2 bases, and 18 bases lay in between. This CDR3 is CASYNLRTVNTEAFF. CDR3 in DNA: TGTGCCAGTTACAACCTTCGGACGGTTAACACTGAAGCTTTCTTT.

The chain links TRBV2 to TRBJ2-1, with 7 bases fitting TRBD2. Trimming removed 6 bases from V and 0 bases from J; junction bases left unmatched: 5. This CDR3 region has 15 residues. Germline values: CDR1 SNHLY, CDR2 FYNNEI. The CDR3 DNA is TGTGCCAGCAGGCGGGAGCCGAGCTCCTACAATGAGCAGTTCTTC. It encodes CASRREPSSYNEQFF.

The V gene is TRBV9, the J gene TRBJ2-7; possibly TRBD1 or TRBD2 for D (5 bases each). The CDR3 sequence is 14 residues long. V dropped 0 bases and J dropped 2 bases, with 9 bases sitting between them. CDR1 is SGDLS and CDR2 is YYNGEE in the germline V gene. CDR3 in DNA: TGTGCCAGCAGCGTAGACGGGACCACCTACGAGCAGTACTTC. Translation: CASSVDGTTYEQYF.

The rearrangement links TRBV5-8 to TRBJ2-5; no reliable D call. V was shortened by 4 bases and J by 3 bases, with 16 bases between the two germline ends. Germline CDR1 is SGHTS and CDR2 is YDEGEE. The CDR3 extends over 15 amino acids. The CDR3 DNA is TGTGCCAGCAGCCGGCGATCCACCTGGGAAGAGACCCAGTACTTC. Translated: CASSRRSTWEETQYF.

The J gene is TRBJ1-2, the V gene TRBV7-9, with a weak D call TRBD1 (5 bases). Germline CDR1 and CDR2: SEHNR and FQNEAQ (reference sequence). Trimming cost V 2 bases and J 4 bases, with 11 bases left between them. The length of the CDR3 is 14 residues. CDR3 DNA sequence: TGTGCCAGCAGCTTAACTGAAGGGGTCTATGGCTACACCTTC. Protein product: CASSLTEGVYGYTF.

The V and J genes are TRBV5-4 and TRBJ2-1, with D possibly TRBD2 on 6 matching bases. Trimming removed 1 base from V and 5 bases from J, with 13 bases in between. CDR1 is SGHNT and CDR2 is YYREEE in the germline V gene (reference sequence). This CDR3 comprises 15 residues. Here the CDR3 reads CASSLYALANNEQFF. The CDR3 coding sequence is TGTGCCAGCAGCTTGTACGCACTAGCAAACAATGAGCAGTTCTTC.

The chain carries TRBV11-2 and TRBJ2-1, with D possibly TRBD1 on 5 matching bases. CDR3 length: 16 residues. The V gene's germline CDR1 is SGHAT and CDR2 FQNNGV. Trimming pared 5 bases from V and 8 bases from J, leaving 22 bases between. CDR3 DNA sequence: TGTGCCAGCAGCCTATTTCGTGACCGAAGGGGTGATGAGCAGTTCTTC. It codes for CASSLFRDRRGDEQFF.

The genes are TRBV6-5 and TRBJ2-1; 10 bases align to TRBD2. There are 14 residues in the CDR3. Germline-derived CDR1 and CDR2 are MNHEY and SVGAGI. V trimming: 4 bases; J trimming: 8 bases; junction bases outside the gene matches: 5. Written as DNA, the CDR3 is TGTGCCAGCAGTTGGTTAGCGGGAGGCGATGAGCAGTTCTTC. This codes for CASSWLAGGDEQFF.

About this clone itself: This specimen includes other DNA sequences encoding the same CDR3. The rearrangement links TRBV29-1 to TRBJ2-7; tentative D call: TRBD1 (6 bases). Trimming removed 1 base from V and 0 bases from J, with 10 bases in between. The CDR3 spans 14 residues. Germline assignment: CDR1 SQVTM and CDR2 ANQGSEA. This CDR3 is CSVEVTGFSYEQYF. CDR3 DNA sequence: TGCAGCGTTGAAGTCACAGGGTTCTCCTACGAGCAGTACTTC.

This clone was seen only once. The gene calls are TRBV11-2 and TRBJ2-7; 12 bases line up with TRBD2. Germline trimming cut 1 base from V and 4 bases from J; bases unmatched to any gene: 5. The CDR3 sequence is 16 residues long. Per the germline V gene, CDR1 is SGHAT and CDR2 is FQNNGV. DNA for the CDR3: TGTGCCAGCAGCTTAGCGACTAGCGGGAGTATGTACGAGCAGTACTTC. Protein sequence: CASSLATSGSMYEQYF. The whole variable domain, filled in from reference TRBV11-2 and TRBJ2-7, reads EAGVAQSPRYKIIEKRQSVAFWCNPISGHATLYWYQQILGQGPKLLIQFQNNGVVDDSQLPKDRFSAERLKGVDSTLKIQPAKLEDSAVYLCASSLATSGSMYEQYFGPGTRLTVT.

As for this clone: Other DNA sequences from this sample encode an identical CDR3 as well. This chain connects TRBV5-6 to TRBJ2-6; possibly TRBD1 or TRBD2 for D (5 bases each). V lost 0 bases, J lost 4 bases, and 8 bases lay in between. The CDR3 contains 15 residues. The V gene's germline CDR1 is SGHDT and CDR2 YYEEEE. The CDR3 spells CASSLEGSGANVLTF. The CDR3 DNA reads as TGTGCCAGCAGCTTGGAGGGGAGCGGGGCCAACGTCCTGACTTTC.

J is TRBJ1-4 and V is TRBV5-1; 7 bases agree with TRBD1. The CDR3 sequence is 18 residues long. Trimming cost V 0 bases and J 0 bases; bases outside gene matches: 8. Germline loops: CDR1 SGHRS, CDR2 YFSETQ. This CDR3 reads CASSLGPIQGATNEKLFF. The DNA for the CDR3 is TGCGCCAGCAGCTTGGGGCCGATCCAGGGGGCAACTAATGAAAAACTGTTTTTT.

This clone appeared a few times. This chain uses TRBV4-1 with TRBJ1-5; D is undetermined. Germline V gives CDR1 MGHRA, CDR2 YSYEKL. V lost 4 bases and J lost 0, with 7 bases in between. This CDR3 is built from 14 residues. The CDR3 reads CASSRVNSNQPQHF. CDR3 DNA sequence: TGCGCCAGCAGCCGAGTCAATAGCAATCAGCCCCAGCATTTT.

The gene calls are TRBV19 and TRBJ2-1; no reliable D call. This CDR3 has 14 residues. Trimming pared 2 bases from V and 8 bases from J, leaving 13 bases between. Germline CDR1 LNHDA, CDR2 SQIVND (reference sequence). The CDR3 sequence: CASSINSWWDEQFF. CDR3 nucleotide sequence: TGTGCCAGTAGTATAAACTCCTGGTGGGATGAGCAGTTCTTC.

The rearrangement uses TRBV4-3 and TRBJ2-1, with 7 bases identical to TRBD2. Germline values: CDR1 LGHNA, CDR2 YSLEER. This CDR3 spans 17 amino acids. The J segment lost 5 bases and the V segment lost 3 bases, leaving 13 bases of the junction unmatched. CDR3 in amino acids: CASSQSTAGELNNEQFF. CDR3 coding DNA: TGCGCCAGCAGCCAGAGCACGGCGGGAGAACTGAACAATGAGCAGTTCTTC.

This chain links TRBV7-8 with TRBJ2-7; 8 bases line up with TRBD2. The V segment lost 5 bases and the J segment 3 bases; nucleotides outside the gene matches: 6. This CDR3 has 14 residues. Looked up from germline, CDR1 is SGHVS and CDR2 is FQNEAQ. CDR3 region: CASSPLAEHYEQYF. The CDR3 DNA reads TGTGCCAGCAGCCCACTAGCGGAACACTACGAGCAGTACTTC.